This T cell receptor beta chain stems from a study of T cell responses to AZD1222 COVID-19 vaccine. Findings and caveats of the study: There were repertoire samples only from the period after the peak T cell response.

Concerning this clone: What it binds is unknown.

The CDR3 has 14 residues. V shed 6 bases, J shed 3 bases, and the junction held 5 bases outside the gene matches. Germline values: CDR1 MDHEN, CDR2 SYDVKM. Assay used: immunoSEQ multiplex PCR; TCRdb lists only in-frame clones, some missing. This table has over 100,000 clones, over 75% appearing once. This sequence joins TRBV28 and TRBJ1-1, with 9 positions matching TRBD1. This clonotype was sampled from an adult who received the MenACWY meningococcal vaccine as a control. The sequenced sample was peripheral blood, obtained 28 days after the second dose of the MenACWY control vaccine. The chain's CDR3 is CASSPGQGHTEAFF. The CDR3 DNA sequence: TGTGCCAGCAGCCCGGGACAGGGTCACACTGAAGCTTTCTTT.